Sequencing of this TCR beta chain was carried out in a study of T cell responses to AZD1222 COVID-19 vaccine. Study results and limitations: Spike-specific TCR repertoires showed rising breadth and depth after two AZD1222 doses. Repertoires were obtained only post-peak T cell response. CD4 TCRs linked to vaccination spanned spike, dominating at 160-218 and 743-854.

Trimming took off 0 bases at V and 9 bases at J, with 9 bases between the two ends. This CDR3 comprises 13 residues. Germline V gene sequence: CDR1 MNHEY, CDR2 SMNVEV (reference sequence). Sequenced by immunoSEQ multiplex PCR; TCRdb stores in-frame clones only, minus some. The table has 79,000 or so clones, around 90% seen once. About this clone itself: Its target is unknown.

This material consisted of peripheral blood, taken 28 days after the second AZD1222 dose. V gene TRBV27 combines with J gene TRBJ2-1; perhaps TRBD1 as D (5 bases). The origin of this receptor is an adult who received the AZD1222 COVID-19 vaccine. In DNA form, the CDR3 reads TGTGCCAGCAGTTTATCGCAGGGTGGTGAGCAGTTCTTC. Translating gives CASSLSQGGEQFF.